The 26 T cell receptor beta chains below come from one sample, sequenced in a study of blood T cell repertoires in COVID-19. Here immunoSEQ multiplex PCR was the method, and the copy in TCRdb shows in-frame clones only, minus some. The data hold around 78,000 clones, with approximately 89% observed a single time. What was sequenced was peripheral blood. These receptor sequences come from a man aged 45 to 65 with active COVID-19.

This clone was detected only once. J is TRBJ2-1 and V is TRBV5-4; 10 positions match TRBD2. The CDR3 loop spans 16 amino acids. CDR1 SGHNT and CDR2 YYREEE come from the germline V gene (reference sequence). The V gene end was trimmed by 0 bases and the J gene end by 7 bases; junction bases not matched to a gene: 7. The CDR3 DNA reads as TGTGCCAGCAGCTTGGTGGGACTAGCGCAACGGAATGAGCAGTTCTTC. Translating it yields CASSLVGLAQRNEQFF.

The V call is TRBV28, the J call TRBJ2-7, with D possibly being TRBD2 (5 bases). Germline CDR1 is MDHEN and CDR2 is SYDVKM. This CDR3 has 14 amino acids. V lost 9 bases and J lost 0, with 15 bases in between. CDR3 loop: CASGLGSLSYEQYF. CDR3 sequence (DNA): TGTGCCAGTGGACTGGGTAGCCTCTCCTACGAGCAGTACTTC.

The chain combines TRBV5-1 with TRBJ1-1; D is unresolved. CDR3 length: 15 residues. Per the germline V gene, CDR1 is SGHRS and CDR2 is YFSETQ. Deletions cut 0 bases from V and 3 bases from J, with 12 bases between. The CDR3 region is CASSLEAVTDTEAFF. The DNA of the CDR3 is TGCGCCAGCAGCTTGGAAGCGGTTACTGACACTGAAGCTTTCTTT.

The V gene is TRBV19, the J gene TRBJ1-4; maybe TRBD1 (6 bases). The V and J ends lost 2 bases and 6 bases respectively, with 13 bases between them. Looked up from germline, CDR1 is LNHDA and CDR2 is SQIVND (reference sequence). This CDR3 comprises 15 residues. The CDR3 here is CASSITSGEYEKLFF. The CDR3, as DNA: TGTGCCAGTAGTATAACTTCAGGGGAGTATGAAAAACTGTTTTTT.

The chain uses TRBV5-5 and TRBJ1-2; D possibly corresponds to TRBD1 (6 bases). V was pared by 4 bases and J by 3 bases, with 16 bases between. Germline CDR1 SGHKS, CDR2 YYEKEE (reference sequence). CDR3 size: 15 residues. The CDR3, as DNA: TGTGCCAGCAGCAATGACAGGACTGAGGACTATGGCTACACCTTC. The encoded protein is CASSNDRTEDYGYTF.

This chain uses TRBV9 with TRBJ2-3; the D gene is possibly TRBD1 (5 bases). From germline, CDR1 is SGDLS and CDR2 YYNGEE. This CDR3 comprises 16 residues. V lost 4 bases and J lost 4, with 19 bases in between. CDR3 amino acids: CASSKTDTLGADTQYF. Here the CDR3 DNA reads TGTGCCAGCAGCAAGACGGACACCCTTGGCGCAGATACGCAGTATTTT.

The chain is built from TRBV3-1 (or the pseudogene TRBV3-2) and TRBJ2-2; D is uncertain. Germline V gene lookup returns CDR1 LGHDT and CDR2 YNNKEL (reference sequence). This CDR3 spans 14 amino acids. Trimming shortened V by 3 bases and J by 5 bases, and 10 bases separated the two germline ends. In nucleotides, the CDR3 is TGTGCCAGCAGCCAGGGCGCCGGAACCGGGGAGCTGTTTTTT. It translates to CASSQGAGTGELFF.

The rearrangement links TRBV9 to TRBJ2-7; TRBD1 matches at 10 bases. Trimming took 0 bases from V and 5 from J; bases not matched to a gene: 2. Germline CDR1 and CDR2: SGDLS and YYNGEE. There are 14 residues in the CDR3. The CDR3 DNA is TGTGCCAGCAGCGTAGGAGACAGGGGGCACGAGCAGTACTTC. Its translation: CASSVGDRGHEQYF.

The rearrangement uses TRBV11-2 and TRBJ2-1, with TRBD1 matching over 8 bases. The J segment lost 7 bases and the V segment lost 3 bases, leaving 8 bases of the junction unmatched. This CDR3 comprises 15 residues. In germline, CDR1 is SGHAT, CDR2 FQNNGV. The CDR3 DNA sequence: TGTGCCAGCAGCTTTGGACAGGGCCCCCTTAATGAGCAGTTCTTC. Its protein product is CASSFGQGPLNEQFF. The variable domain in full, completed from reference TRBV11-2 and TRBJ2-1, reads EAGVAQSPRYKIIEKRQSVAFWCNPISGHATLYWYQQILGQGPKLLIQFQNNGVVDDSQLPKDRFSAERLKGVDSTLKIQPAKLEDSAVYLCASSFGQGPLNEQFFGPGTRLTVL.

The rearrangement links TRBV13 to TRBJ2-3; D may be TRBD2 (6 bases). The CDR3 spans 15 residues. V was cut by 5 bases and J by 3 bases, with 15 bases left in between. CDR1 and CDR2 (germline): PRHDT, FYEKMQ (reference sequence). Here the CDR3 reads CASSKGRGGTDTQYF. The CDR3 DNA sequence: TGTGCCAGCAGCAAGGGGCGGGGAGGTACAGATACGCAGTATTTT. The full variable domain, rest sourced from reference TRBV13 and TRBJ2-3, is AAGVIQSPRHLIKEKRETATLKCYPIPRHDTVYWYQQGPGQDPQFLISFYEKMQSDKGSIPDRFSAQQFSDYHSELNMSSLELGDSALYFCASSKGRGGTDTQYFGPGTRLTVL.

The rearrangement uses TRBV6-6 and TRBJ2-1, with a possible D match to TRBD1 (5 bases). CDR3 size: 14 residues. The germline V gene has CDR1 MNHNY and CDR2 SVGAGI (reference sequence). Trimming removed 7 bases at V and 5 bases at J, with 15 bases between. CDR3: CASTGQGKNNEQFF. CDR3 DNA sequence: TGTGCCAGCACCGGCCAGGGCAAAAACAATGAGCAGTTCTTC.

Notes on this clone: A junction end diverges from the germline sequence, so it may reflect a read error. This rearrangement joins TRBV6-1 to TRBJ2-7, with TRBD2 matching over 9 bases. This CDR3 has 15 residues. CDR1 is MNHNS and CDR2 is SASEGT in the germline V gene. The CDR3 sequence is CASSEGLAGNYEQYF. The CDR3 DNA reads as TGTGCCAGCAGCGAAGGGCTAGCGGGGAACTACGAGCAGTACTTC.

This clone was recorded only once. The chain employs TRBV28 and TRBJ1-2; no definite D call. CDR3 length: 16 residues. Trimming removed 6 bases from V and 4 bases from J, with 21 bases in between. Germline V gene lookup returns CDR1 MDHEN and CDR2 SYDVKM. The CDR3 DNA sequence: TGTGCCAGCAGCCCCGCCCTAAGGTCCTCTAGCTATGGCTACACCTTC. Protein product: CASSPALRSSSYGYTF.

This rearrangement joins TRBV9 to TRBJ2-7; D gene unclear. The V gene lost 7 bases and the J gene lost 0 bases, with 11 bases spanning the gap. The CDR3 sequence is 13 residues long. Germline values: CDR1 SGDLS, CDR2 YYNGEE. The CDR3 nucleotides read TGTGCCAGCGGAGAGGAAAGCTCCTACGAGCAGTACTTC. It codes for CASGEESSYEQYF. The complete variable domain, with remaining parts taken from reference TRBV9 and TRBJ2-7, reads DSGVTQTPKHLITATGQRVTLRCSPRSGDLSVYWYQQSLDQGLQFLIQYYNGEERAKGNILERFSAQQFPDLHSELNLSSLELGDSALYFCASGEESSYEQYFGPGTRLTVT.

The chain is built from TRBV24-1 and TRBJ2-5; TRBD2 agrees at 14 bases. CDR1 is KGHDR and CDR2 is SFDVKD in the germline V gene. Unmatched junction bases numbered 4, after V lost 4 bases and J lost 1 base. The CDR3 sequence is 17 residues long. The CDR3 sequence is CATSEDGLAGGQETQYF. The DNA of the CDR3 is TGTGCCACCAGTGAGGACGGACTAGCGGGGGGCCAAGAGACCCAGTACTTC.

This chain connects TRBV11-1 to TRBJ2-1; TRBD1 agrees at 8 bases. This CDR3 is 12 amino acids long. After removal of 5 bases from V and 7 bases from J, the junction contained 1 base not matched to a gene. Germline V gene data show CDR1 as SGHAT and CDR2 as FQDESV (reference sequence). Here the CDR3 DNA reads TGTGCCAGCAGCCGGGACAGGAATGAGCAGTTCTTC. This translates into CASSRDRNEQFF.

This CDR3 reads CATSSRQGSYNSPLHF. CDR3 coding DNA: TGTGCCACCAGCTCGCGACAGGGGTCCTATAATTCACCCCTCCACTTT. The V gene is TRBV15, the J gene TRBJ1-6; 8 positions agree with TRBD1. Trimming cost V 5 bases and J 1 base; bases outside gene matches: 4. The CDR3 totals 16 residues. Germline CDR1 reads LNHNV; CDR2 reads YYDKDF (reference sequence). The whole variable domain, remainder taken from reference TRBV15 and TRBJ1-6, is DAMVIQNPRYQVTQFGKPVTLSCSQTLNHNVMYWYQQKSSQAPKLLFHYYDKDFNNEADTPDNFQSRRPNTSFCFLDIRSPGLGDTAMYLCATSSRQGSYNSPLHFGNGTRLTVT.

For the CDR3, the DNA is TGTGCCAGTAAAGAGGACCGCCGGGGGAAGAAGAACACTGAAGCTTTCTTT. Its translation: CASKEDRRGKKNTEAFF. The chain couples TRBV19 to TRBJ1-1, with D possibly matching TRBD1 (5 bases). Per the germline V gene, CDR1 is LNHDA and CDR2 is SQIVND (reference sequence). Trimming shortened V by 7 bases and J by 1 base, and 22 bases separated the two germline ends. The CDR3 totals 17 residues.

J is TRBJ2-5 and V is TRBV6-1; TRBD1 matches at 8 bases. The CDR3 consists of 15 residues. V lost 3 bases to trimming and J lost 3 bases; unmatched junction nucleotides: 6. Germline CDR1 reads MNHNS; CDR2 reads SASEGT. In DNA form, the CDR3 reads TGTGCCAGCAGTGACCCCCGACAGGGGAAAGAGACCCAGTACTTC. Translating it yields CASSDPRQGKETQYF.

This clone was found once. The chain has TRBV18 and TRBJ1-5, with 9 positions matching TRBD1. From germline, CDR1 is KGHSH and CDR2 LQKENI. The CDR3 sequence is 17 residues long. Unmatched junction bases numbered 9, after V lost 2 bases and J lost 4 bases. DNA of the CDR3: TGTGCCAGCTCACCAAAGGGGACAGGGAGCCCTAATCAGCCCCAGCATTTT. As protein: CASSPKGTGSPNQPQHF.

The genes are TRBV6-5 and TRBJ2-1; TRBD2 matches at 10 bases. The CDR3 runs to 13 residues. Germline V CDR1 and CDR2: MNHEY, SVGAGI. The V and J ends lost 8 bases and 9 bases, in that order; junction bases with no gene match: 7. CDR3: CASWALAGVEQFF. As DNA, the CDR3 is TGTGCCAGCTGGGCTCTAGCGGGAGTTGAGCAGTTCTTC.

The chain recombines TRBV11-2 with TRBJ2-7, with D tentatively TRBD1 (6 bases). V was clipped by 5 bases and J by 4 bases, with 18 bases between them. CDR1 is SGHAT and CDR2 is FQNNGV in the germline V gene. The CDR3 covers 15 residues. CDR3 amino acids: CASSPRRGSFYEQYF. Here the CDR3 DNA reads TGTGCCAGCAGCCCCCGAAGGGGGAGCTTTTACGAGCAGTACTTC.

The J gene is TRBJ2-7, the V gene TRBV5-1; 9 nucleotides agree with TRBD1. The CDR3 extends over 15 amino acids. The germline V gene encodes CDR1 SGHRS and CDR2 YFSETQ. V was clipped by 4 bases and J by 1 base; unmatched bases: 6. CDR3 loop: CASSGTGGASYEQYF. CDR3 nucleotide sequence: TGCGCCAGCAGCGGAACAGGGGGCGCTTCCTACGAGCAGTACTTC.

The chain joins TRBV28 to TRBJ1-4; 8 positions agree with TRBD1. The junction had 9 bases not matched to a gene; V was cut back by 6 bases and J by 0 bases. Germline V gene sequence: CDR1 MDHEN, CDR2 SYDVKM. This CDR3 comprises 17 residues. CDR3 loop: CASSSFTGGATNEKLFF. In nucleotides, the CDR3 is TGTGCCAGCAGCTCCTTCACAGGGGGGGCAACTAATGAAAAACTGTTTTTT.

The gene calls are TRBV7-9 and TRBJ1-6; D gene uncertain. CDR3 length: 13 residues. Germline lookup yields CDR1 SEHNR and CDR2 FQNEAQ (reference sequence). V shed 2 bases and J shed 7 bases, with 6 bases lying between them. CDR3 residues: CASSLTGNSPLHF. The CDR3 region has the DNA TGTGCCAGCAGCTTAACGGGGAATTCACCCCTCCACTTT.

The chain is built from TRBV18 and TRBJ1-4; TRBD1 matches 7 bases. The CDR3 loop spans 14 amino acids. CDR1 KGHSH and CDR2 LQKENI come from the germline V gene. Trimming removed 3 bases from V and 6 bases from J; junction bases left unmatched: 4. The CDR3 DNA reads TGTGCCAGCTCACCCGACAGGGCGTATGAAAAACTGTTTTTT. Translating gives CASSPDRAYEKLFF.